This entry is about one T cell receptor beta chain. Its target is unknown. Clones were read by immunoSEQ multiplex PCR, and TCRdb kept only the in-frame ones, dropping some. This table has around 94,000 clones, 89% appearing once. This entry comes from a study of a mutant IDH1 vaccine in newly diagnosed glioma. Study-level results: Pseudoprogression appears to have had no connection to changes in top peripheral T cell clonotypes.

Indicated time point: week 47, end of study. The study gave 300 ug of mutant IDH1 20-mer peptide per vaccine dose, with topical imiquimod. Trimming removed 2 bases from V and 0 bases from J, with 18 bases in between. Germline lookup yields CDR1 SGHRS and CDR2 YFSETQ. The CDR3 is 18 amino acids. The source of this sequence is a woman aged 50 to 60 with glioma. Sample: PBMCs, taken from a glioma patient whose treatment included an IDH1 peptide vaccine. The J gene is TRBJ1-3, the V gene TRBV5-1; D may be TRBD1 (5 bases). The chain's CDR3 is CASSFGGVDLISGNTIYF. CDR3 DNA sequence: TGCGCCAGCAGCTTTGGGGGGGTCGACTTGATCTCTGGAAACACCATATATTTT.